One sample yielded the 17 T cell receptor beta chains listed below, sequenced in a study of T cells in Graves' hyperthyroidism and ophthalmopathy. TCR beta CDR3 regions were amplified from RNA transcripts. First-round RT-PCR with HTBI primers amplified the TCR CDR3 region. TCRdb independently ran MiXCR on the multiplex PCR reads; one entry per CDR3 protein. Seen here are under 800,000 distinct CDR3 sequences, 12% to 15% observed once, and the top ten hold about 10%. The sequenced sample was blood. The receptors shown here come from a woman under 30 with Graves' hyperthyroidism.

This clonotype has a count of ten or more. The rearrangement links TRBV6-1 to TRBJ2-7, with D perhaps being TRBD1 or TRBD2 (5 bases each). V was trimmed by 0 bases and J by 1 base, leaving 16 bases between them. CDR1 is MNHNS, CDR2 SASEGT, per germline. The CDR3 has 17 amino acids. CDR3 sequence: CASSEAQGELTSYEQYF. In DNA form, the CDR3 reads TGTGCCAGCAGTGAAGCGCAGGGAGAACTTACGTCCTACGAGCAGTACTTC.

The rearrangement links TRBV6-4 to TRBJ2-1; 14 bases agree with TRBD2. The CDR3 is 13 amino acids. CDR1 is MRHNA, CDR2 SNTAGT, per germline. The V and J ends lost 4 bases and 12 bases, in that order; junction bases with no gene match: 2. The CDR3 bases are TGTGCCAGCAGTGGACTAGCGGGAGGGCGGCAGTTCTTC. Translating it yields CASSGLAGGRQFF.

Turning to this clonotype: A read error may be the cause here, since a much bigger clone is one base away. The chain combines TRBV9 with TRBJ2-7; 7 positions agree with TRBD1. TRBJ2-1 explains the end of the DNA better; the J call may be wrong. CDR1 and CDR2 (germline): SGDLS, YYNGEE. CDR3 length: 15 amino acids. The DNA for the CDR3 is TGTGCCAGCAGCGTGGGGAGACAGGGCACCTACGAGCAGTTCTTC. Translating it yields CASSVGRQGTYEQFF.

The chain links TRBV7-9 to TRBJ2-1; D might be TRBD2 (5 bases). Germline lookup yields CDR1 SEHNR and CDR2 FQNEAQ (reference sequence). The germline V and J ends were trimmed by 2 bases and 7 bases, with 15 bases remaining between them. The CDR3 consists of 15 residues. As DNA, the CDR3 is TGTGCCAGCAGCTTAATCGAGGGAAGGTTGAATGAGCAGTTCTTC. Its protein product is CASSLIEGRLNEQFF.

The sample holds many counts of this clonotype. This rearrangement joins TRBV7-2 to TRBJ2-5, with D uncertain. V shed 0 bases and J shed 7 bases, with 3 bases lying between them. The germline gives CDR1 SGHTA, CDR2 FQGNSA. CDR3 length equals 11 residues. The CDR3 DNA reads TGTGCCAGCAGCTTAGCATGGACCCAGTACTTC. Translating it yields CASSLAWTQYF.

The genes are TRBV28 and TRBJ2-1, with 8 bases matching TRBD1. The CDR3 has 15 amino acids. The trim removed 8 bases at V and 9 bases at J, leaving 15 bases unmatched. The germline V gene has CDR1 MDHEN and CDR2 SYDVKM. This CDR3 is CASGATGVHSGEQFF. The DNA for the CDR3 is TGTGCCAGCGGGGCGACAGGGGTTCATTCTGGTGAGCAGTTCTTC.

This clonotype has a count of ten or more. V gene TRBV27 combines with J gene TRBJ1-2; 9 bases agree with TRBD1. This CDR3 has 17 residues. Germline V CDR1 and CDR2: MNHEY, SMNVEV (reference sequence). The trim removed 5 bases at V and 5 bases at J, leaving 15 bases unmatched. This CDR3 is CASSPSPGTGMGYGYTF. In nucleotides, the CDR3 is TGTGCCAGCAGTCCATCCCCCGGGACAGGGATGGGGTATGGCTACACCTTC.

About this clonotype: An end of the junction does not agree with germline; a read error may underlie this. The chain links TRBV5-1 to TRBJ2-7; 13 positions match TRBD2. The CDR3 runs to 15 residues. Germline V gene lookup returns CDR1 SGHRS and CDR2 YFSETQ. Here the CDR3 reads CASSYEGLAGFEQYF. The DNA of the CDR3 is TGTGCCAGCAGCTATGAGGGACTAGCGGGATTCGAGCAGTACTTC. Filled out from reference TRBV5-1 and TRBJ2-7, the complete variable domain reads KAGVTQTPRYLIKTRGQQVTLSCSPISGHRSVSWYQQTPGQGLQFLFEYFSETQRNKGNFPGRFSGRQFSNSRSEMNVSTLELGDSALYLCASSYEGLAGFEQYFGPGTRLTVT.

The V gene is TRBV7-9, the J gene TRBJ2-1, with TRBD2 as a possible D gene (5 bases). The germline V and J ends were trimmed by 1 base and 15 bases, with 19 bases remaining between them. This CDR3 comprises 14 residues. Germline V gene sequence: CDR1 SEHNR, CDR2 FQNEAQ (reference sequence). The CDR3 bases are TGTGCCAGCAGCTTAGGGCCAATCTCGCCGGGGTGGTTCTTC. Residues: CASSLGPISPGWFF. The full variable domain, with the rest looked up from reference TRBV7-9 and TRBJ2-1, is DTGVSQNPRHKITKRGQNVTFRCDPISEHNRLYWYRQTLGQGPEFLTYFQNEAQLEKSRLLSDRFSAERPKGSFSTLEIQRTEQGDSAMYLCASSLGPISPGWFFGPGTRLTVL.

This clonotype was detected ten times or more. V and J are TRBV5-1 and TRBJ2-3; 7 bases fit TRBD2. Germline V lookup: CDR1 SGHRS, CDR2 YFSETQ. Germline trimming cut 0 bases from V and 1 base from J; bases unmatched to any gene: 5. CDR3 length: 16 residues. The CDR3 DNA reads as TGCGCCAGCAGCTTGGATGCGGGAGTCGGCACAGATACGCAGTATTTT. As protein: CASSLDAGVGTDTQYF.

In this sample, this clonotype turned up many times. The chain joins TRBV27 to TRBJ2-7, with D possibly TRBD1 on 5 matching bases. There are 16 residues in the CDR3. Germline lookup yields CDR1 MNHEY and CDR2 SMNVEV (reference sequence). Trimming removed 0 bases at V and 0 bases at J, with 12 bases between. CDR3: CASSLSRGDSSYEQYF. CDR3 DNA: TGTGCCAGCAGTTTATCGCGCGGCGACAGCTCCTACGAGCAGTACTTC.

V usage is TRBV20-1 and J usage is TRBJ2-7; D is uncertain. Germline loops: CDR1 DFQATT, CDR2 SNEGSKA (reference sequence). The V gene lost 6 bases and the J gene lost 3 bases, with 9 bases spanning the gap. This CDR3 spans 11 amino acids. CDR3 DNA sequence: TGCAGTGCGATGGACCTCTACGAGCAGTACTTC. It codes for CSAMDLYEQYF.

This chain joins TRBV28 and TRBJ2-7, with a tentative D call TRBD2 (6 bases). The CDR3 spans 11 residues. The V end lost 4 bases, the J end lost 5 bases, and 6 bases lay between the germline ends. In germline, CDR1 is MDHEN, CDR2 SYDVKM. DNA of the CDR3: TGTGCCAGCAGTTGGACTAACGAGCAGTACTTC. This encodes CASSWTNEQYF.

This clonotype came up many times. This rearrangement joins TRBV3-1 to TRBJ2-1; 10 bases are shared with TRBD2. With 0 bases clipped from V and 7 bases from J, the junction kept 6 bases outside the gene matches. The CDR3 loop spans 16 amino acids. Germline V gene data show CDR1 as LGHDT and CDR2 as YNNKEL (reference sequence). CDR3 DNA: TGTGCCAGCAGCCAAGATCCTAGCGGGAGCGGAAATGAGCAGTTCTTC. As protein: CASSQDPSGSGNEQFF.

Remarks on this clonotype: A much bigger clone sits one base away, suggesting this may be a read error. The V call is TRBV6-5, the J call TRBJ2-7; possibly TRBD1 or TRBD2 for D (5 bases each). TRBJ2-1 matches the DNA end more closely, so the J call is doubtful. Germline assignment: CDR1 MNHEY and CDR2 SVGAGI. CDR3 length: 13 residues. This chain's CDR3 is CASSNRGNYEQFF. Written as DNA, the CDR3 is TGTGCCAGCAGTAACCGGGGCAACTACGAGCAGTTCTTC.

To note about this clonotype: A much larger clone differs by one base, so this may be a read error. The chain recombines TRBV2 with TRBJ2-7, with D possibly being TRBD1 or TRBD2 (5 bases each). The CDR3 is made up of 14 amino acids. CDR1 is SNHLY, CDR2 FYNNEI, per germline. CDR3 sequence: CASGGSHRPYGQYF. In nucleotides, the CDR3 is TGTGCCAGCGGGGGAAGCCACCGGCCCTACGGGCAGTACTTC.

This rearrangement joins TRBV12-3 or TRBV12-4 to TRBJ2-3, with 10 bases matching TRBD2. The CDR3 totals 16 residues. The V gene end was trimmed by 1 base and the J gene end by 2 bases; junction bases not matched to a gene: 3. This CDR3 is CASSLGTSGNTDTQYF. The DNA for the CDR3 is TGTGCCAGCAGTTTAGGGACTAGCGGTAACACAGATACGCAGTATTTT.